These 24 T cell receptor beta chains originate from one sample sequenced in a study of PD-L1 blockade in urothelial cancer. The repertoire was sequenced with immunoSEQ multiplex PCR; TCRdb's copy has only in-frame clones and lacks some. The sample lists about 43,000 clones; about 84% were seen once. The time point is: pretreatment peripheral blood. Sample: PBMCs, taken around atezolizumab (anti-PD-L1) treatment. These receptors were collected from a man aged 60 to 75 with urothelial cancer.

The chain is built from TRBV6-1 and TRBJ2-5; TRBD1 is a possible D gene (6 bases). The CDR3 runs 14 residues. With 5 bases removed from V and 1 base from J, the gap between germline ends came to 11 bases. The germline gives CDR1 MNHNS, CDR2 SASEGT. The CDR3: CASSPQGIQETQYF. In nucleotides, the CDR3 is TGTGCCAGCAGTCCCCAGGGGATCCAAGAGACCCAGTACTTC.

This clone turned up a few times. The chain links TRBV7-9 to TRBJ2-7; the D is unclear. Germline CDR1 reads SEHNR; CDR2 reads FQNEAQ (reference sequence). V was clipped by 3 bases and J by 6 bases, with 6 bases between them. The CDR3 sequence is 11 residues long. DNA for the CDR3: TGTGCCAGCAGCTTCACTGCCGAGCAGTACTTC. Translating gives CASSFTAEQYF.

DNA for the CDR3: TGCGCCAGCAGCCACAAAAAAGCGGGAGGGGCCAATGAGCAGTTCTTC. This sequence encodes CASSHKKAGGANEQFF. The rearrangement joins TRBV5-1 to TRBJ2-1; 10 bases fit TRBD2. Per germline, CDR1 SGHRS and CDR2 YFSETQ. This CDR3 is 16 amino acids long. Trimming at V came to 4 bases and at J to 6 bases, leaving 10 bases not matched to a gene.

The CDR3 loop is CASAYLPGSGYTF. DNA of the CDR3: TGTGCCAGCGCTTACTTACCTGGGAGTGGCTACACCTTC. The chain employs TRBV28 and TRBJ1-2; D is ambiguous. This CDR3 has 13 residues. The germline V and J ends were trimmed by 8 bases and 7 bases, with 17 bases remaining between them. Looked up from germline, CDR1 is MDHEN and CDR2 is SYDVKM.

The chain recombines TRBV6-1 with TRBJ2-7, with TRBD1 matching over 8 bases. Germline values: CDR1 MNHNS, CDR2 SASEGT. This CDR3 has 15 amino acids. Trimming at V came to 6 bases and at J to 7 bases, leaving 14 bases not matched to a gene. This chain's CDR3 is CASSPGDRPLLEQYF. The DNA of the CDR3 is TGTGCCAGCAGCCCCGGGGACAGGCCCCTTCTGGAGCAGTACTTC.

J is TRBJ2-7 and V is TRBV28; 10 bases agree with TRBD1. This CDR3 has 15 residues. The V segment lost 8 bases and the J segment 5 bases; nucleotides outside the gene matches: 12. CDR1 and CDR2 from the germline V gene are MDHEN and SYDVKM. CDR3 sequence (DNA): TGTGCCAGCCGGTGGCCGGGACAGGGGCCCCACGAGCAGTACTTC. Translated, it gives CASRWPGQGPHEQYF.

The rearrangement links TRBV7-2 to TRBJ2-7; the D is unclear. V dropped 3 bases and J dropped 6 bases, with 15 bases sitting between them. The CDR3 sequence is 14 residues long. The germline V gene has CDR1 SGHTA and CDR2 FQGNSA. The CDR3 nucleotides are TGTGCCAGCAGCTTTCTAGGTCTGCCGGTCGAGCAGTACTTC. Its translation is CASSFLGLPVEQYF.

In this sample, this clone turned up once. This chain uses TRBV27 with TRBJ2-3; 10 bases agree with TRBD2. The ends lost 6 bases at V and 2 bases at J; junction bases unmatched: 5. Germline CDR1 reads MNHEY; CDR2 reads SMNVEV (reference sequence). This CDR3 comprises 15 residues. CDR3 coding DNA: TGTGCCAGCAGACATCTAGCGGGGGACACAGATACGCAGTATTTT. Translated: CASRHLAGDTDTQYF.

This clone was observed a handful of times. The J gene is TRBJ2-2, the V gene TRBV11-2; 7 nucleotides align to TRBD2. This CDR3 has 15 residues. V shed 5 bases, J shed 2 bases, and the junction held 5 bases outside the gene matches. The germline gives CDR1 SGHAT, CDR2 FQNNGV. This chain's CDR3 is CASSLGTINTGELFF. The CDR3 DNA follows: TGTGCCAGCAGCCTCGGGACTATTAACACCGGGGAGCTGTTTTTT.

The CDR3 sequence: CASSFQNRGETQYF. Here the CDR3 DNA reads TGTGCCAGCAGCTTTCAAAACAGGGGCGAGACCCAGTACTTC. V is TRBV7-8 and J is TRBJ2-5; TRBD1 matches at 7 bases. V shed 3 bases and J 5 bases; nucleotides not matched to a gene: 6. Germline values: CDR1 SGHVS, CDR2 FQNEAQ. This CDR3 has 14 amino acids.

CDR3 in amino acids: CASSETLGEQFF. The CDR3 DNA sequence: TGTGCCAGCAGTGAAACCCTAGGTGAGCAGTTCTTC. This chain connects TRBV6-1 to TRBJ2-1; D ambiguous. The CDR3 spans 12 residues. V shed 2 bases and J shed 9 bases, with 8 bases lying between them. Germline V gene sequence: CDR1 MNHNS, CDR2 SASEGT.

CDR3 in DNA: TGTGCCAGCAGGCGTAGCGATACAATGACAGATACGCAGTATTTT. Amino acids: CASRRSDTMTDTQYF. The chain recombines TRBV6-5 with TRBJ2-3, with D maybe TRBD2 (5 bases). Trimming pared 6 bases from V and 3 bases from J, leaving 16 bases between. The CDR3 is made up of 15 amino acids. Germline CDR1 reads MNHEY; CDR2 reads SVGAGI.

This clone was observed many times. The chain uses TRBV19 and TRBJ1-2; D ambiguous. Germline CDR1 and CDR2: LNHDA and SQIVND (reference sequence). This CDR3 contains 14 residues. Between the trimmed V and J ends, which lost 5 bases and 4 bases, there was a span of 14 bases. Written as DNA, the CDR3 is TGTGCCAGTAGTCCTGGGCGTGGTTTCTATGGCTACACCTTC. It translates to CASSPGRGFYGYTF. Variable domain in full (rest from reference TRBV19 and TRBJ1-2): DGGITQSPKYLFRKEGQNVTLSCEQNLNHDAMYWYRQDPGQGLRLIYYSQIVNDFQKGDIAEGYSVSREKKESFPLTVTSAQKNPTAFYLCASSPGRGFYGYTFGSGTRLTVV.

Turning to this clone: An end of the junction does not agree with germline; a read error may underlie this. Other DNA sequences in this sample translate to the same CDR3. The rearrangement uses TRBV5-4 and TRBJ2-6; TRBD1 matches 7 bases. The CDR3 is 17 residues long. Germline V gene sequence: CDR1 SGHNT, CDR2 YYREEE (reference sequence). The CDR3 sequence is CASSSGQASSGANVLTF. CDR3 nucleotides: TGTGCCAGCAGCTCCGGACAGGCTAGCTCTGGGGCTAACGTCCTGACTTTC. The full variable domain, completed using reference TRBV5-4 and TRBJ2-6, is ETGVTQSPTHLIKTRGQQVTLRCSSQSGHNTVSWYQQALGQGPQFIFQYYREEENGRGNFPPRFSGLQFPNYSSELNVNALELDDSALYLCASSSGQASSGANVLTFGAGSRLTVL.

This chain connects TRBV6-5 to TRBJ1-1, with 7 bases lining up with TRBD1. Germline CDR1 is MNHEY and CDR2 is SVGAGI. This CDR3 region has 14 residues. The J segment lost 4 bases and the V segment lost 6 bases, leaving 8 bases of the junction unmatched. For the CDR3, the DNA is TGTGCCAGCAGATCCCAAGGGGGCGGCACTGAAGCTTTCTTT. This codes for CASRSQGGGTEAFF.

The chain joins TRBV28 to TRBJ2-7; a possible D gene is TRBD1 (6 bases). V shed 2 bases and J shed 3 bases, with 14 bases lying between them. This CDR3 spans 15 amino acids. Germline CDR1 reads MDHEN; CDR2 reads SYDVKM. CDR3 sequence (DNA): TGTGCCAGCAGTTTACCCAAGGGCAGGGGCTACGAGCAGTACTTC. The encoded protein is CASSLPKGRGYEQYF.

The table lists this clone with a count of one. The CDR3 DNA is TGTGCCAGCAGCAAGCTAGCGGCCTACAATGAGCAGTTCTTC. Translating it yields CASSKLAAYNEQFF. This chain links TRBV7-9 with TRBJ2-1; 7 bases map to TRBD2. From germline, CDR1 is SEHNR and CDR2 FQNEAQ (reference sequence). J gave up 2 bases and V 5 bases, and 3 bases lay outside the gene matches. The CDR3 totals 14 residues.

V gene TRBV4-1 combines with J gene TRBJ1-1; maybe TRBD1 (6 bases). Deletions cut 4 bases from V and 14 bases from J, with 14 bases between. CDR3 size: 11 residues. CDR1 MGHRA and CDR2 YSYEKL come from the germline V gene. The CDR3, as DNA: TGCGCCAGCAGCCGCCCAGGGGAGCTGTTCTTT. It yields the protein CASSRPGELFF.

The CDR3 loop reads CASRFGQASYEQYF. In DNA, the CDR3 is TGTGCCAGCAGGTTCGGACAGGCCTCCTACGAGCAGTACTTC. V gene TRBV28 combines with J gene TRBJ2-7; 7 bases align to TRBD1. The CDR3 totals 14 residues. Trimming at V came to 6 bases and at J to 0 bases, leaving 5 bases not matched to a gene. CDR1 is MDHEN and CDR2 is SYDVKM in the germline V gene.

The chain joins TRBV14 to TRBJ1-4; TRBD1 matches 8 bases. CDR3 length: 17 amino acids. Germline values: CDR1 SGHDN, CDR2 FVKESK. V lost 0 bases and J lost 10; bases outside the gene matches: 13. The CDR3 DNA follows: TGTGCCAGCAGCCAAGATCGACGGACAGGGAGGGTGAGAAAACTGTTTTTT. Protein product: CASSQDRRTGRVRKLFF.

V and J are TRBV4-2 and TRBJ2-1; 13 nucleotides align to TRBD2. The CDR3 has 15 amino acids. V trimming: 0 bases; J trimming: 9 bases; junction bases outside the gene matches: 2. Germline CDR1 LGHNA, CDR2 YNFKEQ. CDR3 in amino acids: CASSQELAGGIEQFF. CDR3 nucleotides: TGTGCCAGCAGCCAAGAACTAGCGGGGGGGATTGAGCAGTTCTTC.

J is TRBJ2-7 and V is TRBV27; 8 nucleotides line up with TRBD1. Looked up from germline, CDR1 is MNHEY and CDR2 is SMNVEV (reference sequence). This CDR3 has 13 residues. The J segment lost 6 bases and the V segment lost 6 bases, leaving 7 bases of the junction unmatched. The CDR3 region has the DNA TGTGCCAGCAGGCGCGACAGGGGTTTCGAGCAGTACTTC. As protein: CASRRDRGFEQYF.

CDR3 sequence reads: CATRGQSTDTQYF. CDR3 coding DNA: TGTGCCACCAGAGGACAAAGCACAGATACGCAGTATTTT. The chain has TRBV15 and TRBJ2-3, with a tentative D call TRBD1 (5 bases). Trimming took off 6 bases at V and 0 bases at J, with 7 bases between the two ends. CDR1 is LNHNV and CDR2 is YYDKDF in the germline V gene (reference sequence). The CDR3 runs 13 residues.

About this clone: An end of the junction does not agree with germline; a read error may underlie this. This sequence joins TRBV7-7 and TRBJ2-2; D is perhaps TRBD1 (6 bases). Germline values: CDR1 SSHAT, CDR2 FNYEAQ (reference sequence). The CDR3 totals 14 residues. The CDR3 nucleotides read TGTGCTAGCAGCGAAAGGGGGTACACCGGGGAGCTGTTTTTT. It yields the protein CASSERGYTGELFF. Together with reference TRBV7-7 and TRBJ2-2, the CDR3 gives the full variable domain: GAGVSQSPRYKVTKRGQDVTLRCDPISSHATLYWYQQALGQGPEFLTYFNYEAQPDKSGLPSDRFSAERPEGSISTLTIQRTEQRDSAMYRCASSERGYTGELFFGEGSRLTVL.